Listed below are T cell receptor beta chains from one sample, sequenced in a study of cytotoxic CD8 clonotypes in ibrutinib-treated CLL. Assay used: immunoSEQ multiplex PCR; TCRdb lists only in-frame clones, some missing. Among some 200,000 clones listed, 65% to 80% were seen once. The sequences come from PBMCs, collected after 12 months of ibrutinib treatment. The source is a human donor with chronic lymphocytic leukemia. Each CDR3 is given without its conserved first and last residue.

CDR3 length	V gene	J gene	CDR3 protein
13	TRBV9	TRBJ2-7	ASSVGDGGSYEQY
13	TRBV6-1	TRBJ2-3	ATLDPGFSTDTQY
15	TRBV5-1	TRBJ2-2	ASSQIPGRISAGELF
11	TRBV9	TRBJ1-1	ASSGALNTEAF
9	TRBV20-1	TRBJ2-4	SAERSNIQY
8	TRBV28	TRBJ1-2	ASRLGGYT
11	TRBV7-6	TRBJ1-5	ASQEGSNQPQH
14	TRBV27	TRBJ2-7	ASSLSLVTTSYEQY
14	TRBV6-5	TRBJ2-1	ASSYSVLAGAGEQF
14	TRBV5-5	TRBJ1-6	ASSLGPGTPSSPLH
11	TRBV18	TRBJ2-5	ASSPGVGETQY
10	TRBV28	TRBJ2-4	ARILAKNIQY
13	TRBV27	TRBJ1-3	ASSLGSHNGNTIY
13	TRBV27	TRBJ1-2	ASSLEGQANYGYT
13	TRBV5-4	TRBJ2-6	ASSLDFSGANVLT
12	TRBV6-1	TRBJ2-5	ASSENGGQETQY